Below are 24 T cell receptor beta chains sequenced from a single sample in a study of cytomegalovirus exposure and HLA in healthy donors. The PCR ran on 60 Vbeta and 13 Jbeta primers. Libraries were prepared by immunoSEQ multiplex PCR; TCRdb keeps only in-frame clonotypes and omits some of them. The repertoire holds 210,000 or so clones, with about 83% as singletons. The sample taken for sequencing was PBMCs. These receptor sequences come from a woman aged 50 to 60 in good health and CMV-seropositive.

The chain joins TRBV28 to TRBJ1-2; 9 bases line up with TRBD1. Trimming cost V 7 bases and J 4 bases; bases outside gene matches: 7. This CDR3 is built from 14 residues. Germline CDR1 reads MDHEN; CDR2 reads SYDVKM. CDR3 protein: CASIQQGAGYGYTF. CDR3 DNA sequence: TGTGCCAGCATACAACAGGGGGCTGGCTATGGCTACACCTTC.

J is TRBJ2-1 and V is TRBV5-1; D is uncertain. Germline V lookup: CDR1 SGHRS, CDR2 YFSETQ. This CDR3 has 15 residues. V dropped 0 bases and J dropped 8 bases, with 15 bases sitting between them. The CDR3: CASSLVPGYGDEQFF. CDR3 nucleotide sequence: TGCGCCAGCAGCTTGGTGCCCGGGTACGGCGATGAGCAGTTCTTC.

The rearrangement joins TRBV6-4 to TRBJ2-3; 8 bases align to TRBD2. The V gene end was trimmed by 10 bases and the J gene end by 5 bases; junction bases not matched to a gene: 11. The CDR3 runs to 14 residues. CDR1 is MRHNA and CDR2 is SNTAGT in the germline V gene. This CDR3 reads CATSLSGAEDTQYF. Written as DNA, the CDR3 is TGTGCCACCTCTCTTAGCGGGGCCGAAGATACGCAGTATTTT.

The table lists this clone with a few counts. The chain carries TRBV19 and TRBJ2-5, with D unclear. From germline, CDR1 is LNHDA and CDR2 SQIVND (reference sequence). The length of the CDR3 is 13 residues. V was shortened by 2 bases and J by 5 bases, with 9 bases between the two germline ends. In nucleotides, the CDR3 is TGTGCCAGTAGTATATCTAGACTCGAGACCCAGTACTTC. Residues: CASSISRLETQYF. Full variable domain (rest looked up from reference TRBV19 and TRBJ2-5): DGGITQSPKYLFRKEGQNVTLSCEQNLNHDAMYWYRQDPGQGLRLIYYSQIVNDFQKGDIAEGYSVSREKKESFPLTVTSAQKNPTAFYLCASSISRLETQYFGPGTRLLVL.

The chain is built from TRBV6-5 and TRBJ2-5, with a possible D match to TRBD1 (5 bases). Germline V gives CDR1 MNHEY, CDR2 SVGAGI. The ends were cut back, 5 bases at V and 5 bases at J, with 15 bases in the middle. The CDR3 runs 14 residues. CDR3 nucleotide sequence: TGTGCCAGCAGTACTTTAGGAGCAGGGGAGACCCAGTACTTC. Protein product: CASSTLGAGETQYF.

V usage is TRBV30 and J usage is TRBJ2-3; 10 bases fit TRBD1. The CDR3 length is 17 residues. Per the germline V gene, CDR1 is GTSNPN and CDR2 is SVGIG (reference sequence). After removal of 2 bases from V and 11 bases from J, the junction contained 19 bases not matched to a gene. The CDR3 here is CAWSPKAGQGSRGRQYF. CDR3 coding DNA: TGTGCCTGGAGTCCGAAGGCGGGACAGGGGAGTCGAGGGCGGCAGTATTTT.

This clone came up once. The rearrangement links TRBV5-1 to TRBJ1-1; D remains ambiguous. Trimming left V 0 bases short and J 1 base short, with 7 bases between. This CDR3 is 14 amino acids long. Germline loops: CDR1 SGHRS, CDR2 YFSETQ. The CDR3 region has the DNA TGCGCCAGCAGCTTGGTTGTACAGAACACTGAAGCTTTCTTT. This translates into CASSLVVQNTEAFF.

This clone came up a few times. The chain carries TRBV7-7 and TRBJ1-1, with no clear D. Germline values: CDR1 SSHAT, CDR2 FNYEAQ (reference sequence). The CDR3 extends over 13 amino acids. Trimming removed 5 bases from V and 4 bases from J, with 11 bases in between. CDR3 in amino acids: CASSLTRGTEAFF. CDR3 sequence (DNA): TGTGCCAGCAGCCTGACTAGAGGCACTGAAGCTTTCTTT.

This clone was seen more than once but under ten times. The CDR3 DNA reads as TGCGCCAGCAGCCAAAAACCCCGATACAGCAACTATGGCTACACCTTC. Amino acids: CASSQKPRYSNYGYTF. This sequence joins TRBV4-3 and TRBJ1-2, with no clear D. This CDR3 has 16 residues. With 2 bases removed from V and 2 bases from J, the gap between germline ends came to 15 bases. Germline CDR1 and CDR2: LGHNA and YSLEER.

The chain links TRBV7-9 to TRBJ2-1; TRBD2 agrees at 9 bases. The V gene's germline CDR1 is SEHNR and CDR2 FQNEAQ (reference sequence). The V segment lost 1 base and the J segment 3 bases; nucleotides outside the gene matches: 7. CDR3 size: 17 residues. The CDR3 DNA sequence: TGTGCCAGCAGCTTAGAGGAGCGGGGGGAACTCTACAATGAGCAGTTCTTC. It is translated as CASSLEERGELYNEQFF.

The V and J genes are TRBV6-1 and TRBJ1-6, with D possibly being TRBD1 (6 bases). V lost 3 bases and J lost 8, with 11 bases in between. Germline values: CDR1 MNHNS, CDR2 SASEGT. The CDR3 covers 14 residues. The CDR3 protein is CASSEEDSYSPLHF. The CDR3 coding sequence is TGTGCCAGCAGTGAGGAGGACAGTTATTCACCCCTCCACTTT.

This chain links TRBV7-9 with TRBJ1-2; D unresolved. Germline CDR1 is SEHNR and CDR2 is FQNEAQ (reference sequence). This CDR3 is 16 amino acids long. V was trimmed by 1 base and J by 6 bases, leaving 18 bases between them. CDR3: CASSLVVGVVGDGYTF. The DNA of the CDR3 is TGTGCCAGCAGCTTAGTCGTCGGAGTGGTCGGGGATGGCTACACCTTC.

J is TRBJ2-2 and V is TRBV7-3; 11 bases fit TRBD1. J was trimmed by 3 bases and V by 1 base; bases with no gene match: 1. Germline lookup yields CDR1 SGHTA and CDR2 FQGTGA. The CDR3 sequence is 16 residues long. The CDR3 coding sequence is TGTGCCAGCAGCTTAATGGGACAGGGGGACACCGGGGAGCTGTTTTTT. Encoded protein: CASSLMGQGDTGELFF. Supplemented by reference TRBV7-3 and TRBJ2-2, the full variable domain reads GAGVSQTPSNKVTEKGKYVELRCDPISGHTALYWYRQSLGQGPEFLIYFQGTGAADDSGLPNDRFFAVRPEGSVSTLKIQRTERGDSAVYLCASSLMGQGDTGELFFGEGSRLTVL.

In DNA form, the CDR3 reads TGTGCCAGCAGCGGCCCGGGGGGGCTAAGGCCCTACGAGCAGTACTTC. It specifies CASSGPGGLRPYEQYF. This rearrangement joins TRBV5-5 to TRBJ2-7, with 8 bases fitting TRBD2. Unmatched junction bases numbered 11, after V lost 4 bases and J lost 2 bases. From germline, CDR1 is SGHKS and CDR2 YYEKEE (reference sequence). The CDR3 spans 16 residues.

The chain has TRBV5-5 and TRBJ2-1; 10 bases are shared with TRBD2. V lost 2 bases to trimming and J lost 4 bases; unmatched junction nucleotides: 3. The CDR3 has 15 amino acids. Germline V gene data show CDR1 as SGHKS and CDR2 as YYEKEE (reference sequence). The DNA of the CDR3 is TGTGCCAGCAGCTTACCAGCGGGGGGGTACAATGAGCAGTTCTTC. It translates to CASSLPAGGYNEQFF.

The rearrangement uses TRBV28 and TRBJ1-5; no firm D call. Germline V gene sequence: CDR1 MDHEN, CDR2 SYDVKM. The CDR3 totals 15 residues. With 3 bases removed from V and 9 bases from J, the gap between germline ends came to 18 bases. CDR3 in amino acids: CASSLVRGGIRPQHF. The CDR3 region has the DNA TGTGCCAGCAGTTTGGTCCGGGGTGGGATTCGGCCCCAGCATTTT.

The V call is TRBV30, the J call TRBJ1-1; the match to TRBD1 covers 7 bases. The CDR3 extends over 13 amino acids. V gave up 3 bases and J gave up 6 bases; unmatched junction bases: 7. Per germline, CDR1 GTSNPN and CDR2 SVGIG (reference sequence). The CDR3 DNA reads TGTGCCTGGAGCCACGACAGGGTATCTGAAGCTTTCTTT. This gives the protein CAWSHDRVSEAFF.

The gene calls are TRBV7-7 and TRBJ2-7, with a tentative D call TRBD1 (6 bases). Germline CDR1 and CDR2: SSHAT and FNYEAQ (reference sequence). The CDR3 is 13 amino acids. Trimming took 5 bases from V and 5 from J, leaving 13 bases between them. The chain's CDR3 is CASSHTGIHEQYF. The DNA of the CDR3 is TGTGCCAGCAGCCACACAGGGATCCACGAGCAGTACTTC.

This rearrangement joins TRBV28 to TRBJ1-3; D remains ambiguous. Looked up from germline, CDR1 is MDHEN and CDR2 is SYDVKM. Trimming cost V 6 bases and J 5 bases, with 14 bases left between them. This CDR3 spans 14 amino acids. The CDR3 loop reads CASSRLMARNTIYF. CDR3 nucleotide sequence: TGTGCCAGCAGCAGGCTTATGGCAAGAAACACCATATATTTT. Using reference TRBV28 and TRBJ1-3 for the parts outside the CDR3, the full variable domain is DVKVTQSSRYLVKRTGEKVFLECVQDMDHENMFWYRQDPGLGLRLIYFSYDVKMKEKGDIPEGYSVSREKKERFSLILESASTNQTSMYLCASSRLMARNTIYFGEGSWLTVV.

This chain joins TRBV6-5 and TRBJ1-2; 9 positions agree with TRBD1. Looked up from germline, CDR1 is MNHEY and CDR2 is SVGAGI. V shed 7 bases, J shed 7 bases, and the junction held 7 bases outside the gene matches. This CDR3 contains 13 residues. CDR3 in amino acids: CASNSGTGLGYTF. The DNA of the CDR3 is TGTGCCAGCAATTCCGGGACAGGGCTTGGCTACACCTTC.

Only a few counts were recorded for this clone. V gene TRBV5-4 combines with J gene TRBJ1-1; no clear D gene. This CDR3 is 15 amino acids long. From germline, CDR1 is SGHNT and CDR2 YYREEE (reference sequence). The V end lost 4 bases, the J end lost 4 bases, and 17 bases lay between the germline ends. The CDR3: CASSTKLGSGTEAFF. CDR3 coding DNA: TGTGCCAGCAGCACTAAACTCGGGTCGGGCACTGAAGCTTTCTTT.

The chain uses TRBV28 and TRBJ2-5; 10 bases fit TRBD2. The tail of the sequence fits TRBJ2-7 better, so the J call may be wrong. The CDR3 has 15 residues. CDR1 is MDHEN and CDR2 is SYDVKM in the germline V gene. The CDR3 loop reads CASSSTSSGGYEQYF. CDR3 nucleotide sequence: TGTGCCAGCAGTTCCACCTCTAGCGGGGGCTACGAGCAGTACTTC.

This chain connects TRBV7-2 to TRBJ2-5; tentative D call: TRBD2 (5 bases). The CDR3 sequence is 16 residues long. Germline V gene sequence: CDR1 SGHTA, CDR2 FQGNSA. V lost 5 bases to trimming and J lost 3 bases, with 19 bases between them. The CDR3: CASSPQRDAEEETQYF. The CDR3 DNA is TGTGCCAGCAGCCCTCAGCGAGACGCGGAGGAAGAGACCCAGTACTTC.

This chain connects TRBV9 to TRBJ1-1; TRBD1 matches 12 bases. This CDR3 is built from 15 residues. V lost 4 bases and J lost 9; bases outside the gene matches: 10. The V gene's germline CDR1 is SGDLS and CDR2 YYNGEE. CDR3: CASSPSGTGGGKAFF. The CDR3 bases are TGTGCCAGCAGCCCATCCGGGACAGGGGGCGGAAAAGCTTTCTTT.